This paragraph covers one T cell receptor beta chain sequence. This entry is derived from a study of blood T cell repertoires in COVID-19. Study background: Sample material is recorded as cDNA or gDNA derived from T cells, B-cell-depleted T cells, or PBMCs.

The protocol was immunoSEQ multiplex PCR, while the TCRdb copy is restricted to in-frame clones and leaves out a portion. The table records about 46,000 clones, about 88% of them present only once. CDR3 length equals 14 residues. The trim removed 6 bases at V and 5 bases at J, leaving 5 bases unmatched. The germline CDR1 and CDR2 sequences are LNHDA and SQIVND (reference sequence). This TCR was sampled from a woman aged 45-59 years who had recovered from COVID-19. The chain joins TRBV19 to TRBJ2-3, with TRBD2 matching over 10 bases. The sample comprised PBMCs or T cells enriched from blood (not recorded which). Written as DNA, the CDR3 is TGTGCCAGTAGAGTTAGCGGGGGGAAAGATACGCAGTATTTT. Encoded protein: CASRVSGGKDTQYF.